This TCR beta chain comes out of a study of vaccination and CD4 T cells after COVID-19. About the research overall: Post-COVID specimens were obtained a median 101 days after diagnosis (range 35 to 161). Stimulation of cells relied on overlapping spike peptides derived from SARS-CoV-2, HCoV-NL63, HCoV-OC43 and HCoV-229E.

CD4+ T cells that had been cultured provided DNA sequenced with the Oncomine TCR Beta short-read assay. One entry per CDR3 protein results from TCRdb running MiXCR on the PCR reads. The sample shows around 7,000 distinct CDR3 sequences, about 66% of them seen only once. The treatment denotes: approximately nine-day PBMC culture with coronavirus spike peptide pools or control peptides (ViraFEST assay). Turning to this clonotype: No antigen is known for it.

V lost 1 base to trimming and J lost 5 bases, with 12 bases between them. CDR3 length equals 14 residues. Germline lookup yields CDR1 SGHTA and CDR2 FQGNSA. The V gene is TRBV7-2, the J gene TRBJ2-7, with D perhaps TRBD2 (5 bases). Sequencing input: CD4+ T cells from blood, cultured in vitro. The TCR originated in a human donor who had recovered from COVID-19. CDR3 in DNA: TGTGCCAGCAGCTTAGTGGTAGCGTCCCACGAGCAGTACTTC. Encoded protein: CASSLVVASHEQYF. Complete variable domain (other parts from reference TRBV7-2 and TRBJ2-7): GAGVSQSPSNKVTEKGKDVELRCDPISGHTALYWYRQSLGQGLEFLIYFQGNSAPDKSGLPSDRFSAERTGGSVSTLTIQRTQQEDSAVYLCASSLVVASHEQYFGPGTRLTVT.